Sequencing of this T cell receptor (beta chain) was carried out in a study of blood T cell repertoires in COVID-19. Study-level information: There were acute and convalescent COVID-19 samples, and they came from the United States, Italy and Spain. PBMCs, B-cell-depleted T cells, or T cells were the source of the cDNA or gDNA that made up the material.

Repertoires were generated with immunoSEQ multiplex PCR, while TCRdb's copy carries only in-frame clones and drops some. Of over 85,000 clones listed, around 80% were seen once; the top ten hold 20% to 25%. The sequenced material came from peripheral blood. This receptor was taken from a man aged 55 to 70 with acute or convalescent COVID-19.

CDR3 sequence (DNA): TGTGCCAGCAGTTTGAGGGGGTCGGCCTATGGCTACACCTTC. This gives the protein CASSLRGSAYGYTF. This chain uses TRBV27 with TRBJ1-2, with D perhaps TRBD1 (6 bases). Trimming left V 3 bases short and J 4 bases short, with 12 bases between. Germline CDR1 is MNHEY and CDR2 is SMNVEV (reference sequence). The CDR3 has 14 residues.